These 28 T cell receptor beta chains were all obtained from the same sample, sequenced in a study of identical twins. TCRdb re-analysed the 5' RACE reads in MiXCR, keeping a single row per CDR3 protein. Of 1,800,000 or so distinct CDR3 sequences detected, 25% to 35% appear once; the ten largest clones hold 0.25% to 0.3%. Sequenced material: cord blood. Receptors originate from a newborn girl in good health.

This clonotype was seen many times. The chain couples TRBV29-1 to TRBJ2-3; 9 bases align to TRBD1. Germline V gene lookup returns CDR1 SQVTM and CDR2 ANQGSEA. There are 15 residues in the CDR3. V lost 7 bases, J lost 2 bases, and 10 bases stayed unmatched. CDR3 nucleotide sequence: TGCAGCGGCACAGGGGGCGCGAACCTCACAGATACGCAGTATTTT. The encoded protein is CSGTGGANLTDTQYF.

This chain links TRBV16 with TRBJ1-1; 9 positions agree with TRBD1. This CDR3 is built from 15 residues. Trimming took 3 bases from V and 5 from J; bases not matched to a gene: 7. Looked up from germline, CDR1 is KGHSY and CDR2 is FQNENV. CDR3 sequence reads: CASSQSPGQGTEAFF. The CDR3 bases are TGTGCCAGCAGCCAGTCACCGGGACAGGGTACTGAAGCTTTCTTT.

The DNA for the CDR3 is TGTGCCAGCAGCTTAGGGGCCCGGGACAGCAAAAACTATGGCTACACCTTC. Residues: CASSLGARDSKNYGYTF. The chain links TRBV7-2 to TRBJ1-2, with TRBD1 matching over 7 bases. This CDR3 spans 17 amino acids. V was pared by 1 base and J by 2 bases, with 10 bases of the junction left unmatched. In germline, CDR1 is SGHTA, CDR2 FQGNSA.

The chain links TRBV2 to TRBJ1-1; a possible D gene is TRBD1 (6 bases). Germline V CDR1 and CDR2: SNHLY, FYNNEI. The CDR3 totals 16 residues. With 5 bases removed from V and 5 bases from J, the gap between germline ends came to 21 bases. CDR3: CASSIQQGRARTEAFF. CDR3 DNA: TGTGCCAGCAGTATACAACAGGGTAGGGCGAGGACTGAAGCTTTCTTT.

V and J are TRBV9 and TRBJ1-1, with D tentatively TRBD1 (5 bases). Looked up from germline, CDR1 is SGDLS and CDR2 is YYNGEE. The CDR3 consists of 12 residues. V was cut by 0 bases and J by 9 bases, with 9 bases left in between. The chain's CDR3 is CASSVVRGQAFF. The DNA of the CDR3 is TGTGCCAGCAGCGTAGTGAGGGGCCAAGCTTTCTTT. The full variable domain, completed using reference TRBV9 and TRBJ1-1, is DSGVTQTPKHLITATGQRVTLRCSPRSGDLSVYWYQQSLDQGLQFLIQYYNGEERAKGNILERFSAQQFPDLHSELNLSSLELGDSALYFCASSVVRGQAFFGQGTRLTVV.

The gene calls are TRBV5-1 and TRBJ2-3; 10 nucleotides line up with TRBD1. Per the germline V gene, CDR1 is SGHRS and CDR2 is YFSETQ. Unmatched junction bases numbered 9, after V lost 4 bases and J lost 4 bases. This CDR3 is 16 amino acids long. The CDR3 DNA reads as TGCGCCAGCAGCCCAACCGGGACAGGGGCATCAGATACGCAGTATTTT. Residues: CASSPTGTGASDTQYF.

On this clonotype itself: A much larger clone is a single base away; this may be a read error. This sequence joins TRBV27 and TRBJ2-7; 7 bases match TRBD1. Near its end, the DNA agrees better with TRBJ2-4, so the J call may be wrong. Germline V lookup: CDR1 MNHEY, CDR2 SMNVEV (reference sequence). CDR3 length: 14 amino acids. CDR3 coding DNA: TGTGCCGGCAGTTTATCCCGACAGGGAACCATTCAGTACTTC. Translation gives CAGSLSRQGTIQYF.

Worth noting for this clonotype: An end of the junction differs from the germline gene, which may be a read error. The chain has TRBV28 and TRBJ1-5, with 7 bases aligning to TRBD1. CDR1 and CDR2 from the germline V gene are MDHEN and SYDVKM. The CDR3 sequence is 16 residues long. This chain's CDR3 is CAGSAPTDRVNQPQHF. Here the CDR3 DNA reads TGTGCCGGCAGTGCCCCCACCGACAGGGTCAATCAGCCCCAGCATTTT.

The genes are TRBV20-1 and TRBJ1-2; D is undetermined. The CDR3 consists of 12 residues. CDR1 and CDR2 from the germline V gene are DFQATT and SNEGSKA (reference sequence). The V end was cut by 1 base, the J end by 8 bases, with 11 bases between. The chain's CDR3 is CSARGQTRGYTF. DNA of the CDR3: TGCAGTGCTAGAGGACAAACGCGGGGCTACACCTTC.

The rearrangement links TRBV10-3 to TRBJ2-1; tentatively, D is TRBD1 or TRBD2 (5 bases each). The germline V gene has CDR1 ENHRY and CDR2 SYGVKD. The CDR3 covers 14 residues. With 4 bases removed from V and 5 bases from J, the gap between germline ends came to 12 bases. The CDR3 sequence: CAISAREGDNEQFF. The CDR3 region has the DNA TGTGCCATCAGTGCACGGGAAGGGGACAATGAGCAGTTCTTC.

This clonotype showed up just a few times. The chain uses TRBV27 and TRBJ2-3; the match to TRBD1 covers 8 bases. The CDR3 runs to 16 residues. The trim removed 6 bases at V and 2 bases at J, leaving 10 bases unmatched. Germline V gene sequence: CDR1 MNHEY, CDR2 SMNVEV (reference sequence). The CDR3 sequence: CASRPLRGPDTDTQYF. As DNA, the CDR3 is TGTGCCAGCAGGCCTCTCAGGGGGCCTGACACAGATACGCAGTATTTT.

The genes are TRBV28 and TRBJ1-2; no clear D gene. The CDR3 runs to 15 residues. V lost 5 bases, J lost 3 bases, and 16 bases lay in between. CDR1 is MDHEN, CDR2 SYDVKM, per germline. The CDR3 protein is CASSNNAPEHYGYTF. In DNA form, the CDR3 reads TGTGCCAGCAGTAACAATGCGCCAGAGCACTATGGCTACACCTTC.

This rearrangement joins TRBV7-6 to TRBJ2-5, with D possibly matching TRBD1 (5 bases). V was shortened by 5 bases and J by 4 bases, with 20 bases between the two germline ends. This CDR3 contains 16 residues. Germline-derived CDR1 and CDR2 are SGHVS and FNYEAQ. As DNA, the CDR3 is TGTGCCAGCAGCGAAGTCGTTGGGGCAGGGCGAGAGACCCAGTACTTC. This codes for CASSEVVGAGRETQYF. The full variable domain, with the rest looked up from reference TRBV7-6 and TRBJ2-5, is GAGVSQSPRYKVTKRGQDVALRCDPISGHVSLYWYRQALGQGPEFLTYFNYEAQQDKSGLPNDRFSAERPEGSISTLTIQRTEQRDSAMYRCASSEVVGAGRETQYFGPGTRLLVL.

The chain uses TRBV20-1 and TRBJ1-4; D uncertain. The CDR3 consists of 15 residues. Trimming pared 1 base from V and 8 bases from J, leaving 17 bases between. Germline V lookup: CDR1 DFQATT, CDR2 SNEGSKA (reference sequence). Here the CDR3 reads CSARVPAGMREKLFF. In DNA, the CDR3 is TGCAGTGCTAGAGTACCAGCGGGGATGAGGGAAAAACTGTTTTTT.

This clonotype has at least ten counts. The chain is built from TRBV29-1 and TRBJ1-2; D is possibly TRBD1 (6 bases). V was pared by 7 bases and J by 0 bases, with 15 bases between. CDR3 length: 14 residues. Germline V gene sequence: CDR1 SQVTM, CDR2 ANQGSEA. CDR3 in amino acids: CSELRTDSNYGYTF. The CDR3 DNA sequence: TGCAGCGAACTCCGGACAGATTCTAACTATGGCTACACCTTC.

This clonotype occurred a few times. The chain's CDR3 is CASSEFEGARLDEQYF. CDR3 in DNA: TGTGCCAGCAGTGAATTCGAGGGGGCGAGGTTAGACGAGCAGTACTTC. J is TRBJ2-7 and V is TRBV25-1; 7 positions agree with TRBD1. Germline assignment: CDR1 MGHDK and CDR2 SYGVNS. The CDR3 is 16 amino acids. V gave up 1 base and J gave up 5 bases; unmatched junction bases: 11.

This clonotype has just a few counts. The chain has TRBV7-2 and TRBJ2-6, with D uncertain. V shed 1 base and J shed 2 bases, with 6 bases lying between them. The CDR3 extends over 15 amino acids. The germline V gene has CDR1 SGHTA and CDR2 FQGNSA. The CDR3 spells CASSLVWAGANVLTF. The CDR3 DNA reads as TGTGCCAGCAGCTTAGTGTGGGCTGGGGCCAACGTCCTGACTTTC.

The chain joins TRBV9 to TRBJ1-6; 8 bases line up with TRBD1. CDR3 length equals 15 residues. Per germline, CDR1 SGDLS and CDR2 YYNGEE. V shed 4 bases, J shed 6 bases, and the junction held 6 bases outside the gene matches. CDR3 sequence: CASSQKGQGNSPLHF. The CDR3 region has the DNA TGTGCCAGCAGCCAAAAAGGACAGGGTAATTCACCCCTCCACTTT. The variable domain in full, with the rest retrieved from reference TRBV9 and TRBJ1-6, is DSGVTQTPKHLITATGQRVTLRCSPRSGDLSVYWYQQSLDQGLQFLIQYYNGEERAKGNILERFSAQQFPDLHSELNLSSLELGDSALYFCASSQKGQGNSPLHFGNGTRLTVT.

This clonotype was counted at least ten times. V usage is TRBV24-1 and J usage is TRBJ1-2; D unclear. This CDR3 has 12 amino acids. Germline V gene data show CDR1 as KGHDR and CDR2 as SFDVKD. V lost 1 base, J lost 8 bases, and 7 bases lay in between. CDR3 loop: CATSDFPGGYTF. CDR3 in DNA: TGTGCCACCAGTGATTTCCCAGGAGGCTACACCTTC.

This clonotype has a handful of counts. V is TRBV2 and J is TRBJ1-2; 7 nucleotides agree with TRBD1. Germline CDR1 and CDR2: SNHLY and FYNNEI. J was trimmed by 3 bases and V by 4 bases; bases with no gene match: 8. The CDR3 covers 15 residues. The chain's CDR3 is CASSVGGGADYGYTF. In DNA form, the CDR3 reads TGTGCCAGCAGTGTCGGAGGGGGCGCTGACTATGGCTACACCTTC.

This rearrangement joins TRBV20-1 to TRBJ1-2; 9 nucleotides match TRBD1. V lost 4 bases, J lost 5 bases, and 8 bases stayed unmatched. Per the germline V gene, CDR1 is DFQATT and CDR2 is SNEGSKA (reference sequence). This CDR3 region has 14 residues. CDR3 DNA sequence: TGCAGTGCTACTTATAGGACAGGGGAGTATGGCTACACCTTC. Translating gives CSATYRTGEYGYTF.

The chain is built from TRBV5-1 and TRBJ2-3; 8 nucleotides align to TRBD2. This CDR3 has 15 residues. The ends lost 4 bases at V and 1 base at J; junction bases unmatched: 5. The germline CDR1 and CDR2 sequences are SGHRS and YFSETQ. The CDR3 region has the DNA TGCGCCAGCAGCCATAGCGGGGCCGGCACAGATACGCAGTATTTT. Translating it yields CASSHSGAGTDTQYF.

This chain links TRBV15 with TRBJ2-7; no reliable D call. The J call is in doubt because the DNA end fits TRBJ2-5 better. The germline V gene has CDR1 LNHNV and CDR2 YYDKDF (reference sequence). CDR3 size: 13 residues. The CDR3, as DNA: TGTGCCACCAGCGGAAAAGATGTAGTGACCCAGTACTTC. Residues: CATSGKDVVTQYF.

This clonotype turned up a few times. The rearrangement uses TRBV2 and TRBJ1-2; D not certain. Trimming stripped 4 bases from V and 8 bases from J, with 11 bases between. This CDR3 region has 12 residues. The germline V gene encodes CDR1 SNHLY and CDR2 FYNNEI. CDR3 amino acids: CASSASGDGYTF. As DNA, the CDR3 is TGTGCCAGCAGTGCCTCAGGAGACGGCTACACCTTC.

The chain couples TRBV20-1 to TRBJ2-7; 7 positions match TRBD1. Germline V lookup: CDR1 DFQATT, CDR2 SNEGSKA (reference sequence). With V trimmed by 1 base and J by 6 bases, 6 bases remained unmatched. This CDR3 has 13 residues. CDR3 coding DNA: TGCAGTGCTAGAGTAGGGACAGAGGGCGAGCAGTACTTC. Translation: CSARVGTEGEQYF.

This clonotype has at least ten counts. The CDR3 DNA reads as TGTGCCAGCAGCCAAGACGAAGGGCGACCCTACAATGAGCAGTTCTTC. Its protein product is CASSQDEGRPYNEQFF. The chain has TRBV4-2 and TRBJ2-1; D call uncertain. This CDR3 comprises 16 residues. CDR1 LGHNA and CDR2 YNFKEQ come from the germline V gene. The V end was cut by 0 bases, the J end by 2 bases, with 11 bases between.

This chain joins TRBV3-1 and TRBJ1-2; the D is unclear. Germline assignment: CDR1 LGHDT and CDR2 YNNKEL (reference sequence). This CDR3 contains 14 residues. V was trimmed by 3 bases and J by 4 bases, leaving 12 bases between them. The DNA of the CDR3 is TGTGCCAGCAGCCACCGACCCAACCCCTATGGCTACACCTTC. As protein: CASSHRPNPYGYTF.

This clonotype has at least ten counts. This rearrangement joins TRBV28 to TRBJ2-2; D is ambiguous. Germline lookup yields CDR1 MDHEN and CDR2 SYDVKM. The ends were cut back, 3 bases at V and 1 base at J, with 6 bases in the middle. The CDR3 is 14 amino acids. CDR3 region: CASSFSGNTGELFF. CDR3 in DNA: TGTGCCAGCAGTTTTTCAGGGAACACCGGGGAGCTGTTTTTT.